This T cell receptor beta chain was captured in a study of shared T cell receptors in the human thymus. The repertoire was sequenced with immunoSEQ multiplex PCR; TCRdb's copy has only in-frame clones and lacks some. The data contain around 730,000 clones, approximately 83% of them seen just once; the ten biggest clones take up around 0.0099%. Germline CDR1 and CDR2: SEHNR and FQNEAQ (reference sequence). The CDR3 has 18 amino acids. Trimming cost V 5 bases and J 7 bases; bases outside gene matches: 17. These data were likewise used in another study, on human thymus T cells. From that paper: Having surgery to correct congenital heart defects, healthy Finnish infants acted as the donors. Obtained as resections during corrective heart surgery, the thymus tissue was then studied. Thymic and blood repertoires appeared to show biased V and J gene usage. Related studies found that unrelated individuals share highly overlapping thymic repertoires.

The chain couples TRBV7-9 to TRBJ2-5; 12 nucleotides match TRBD1. This clonotype was sampled from a girl under three years old with a congenital heart defect. The sequencing input was thymocytes. This chain's CDR3 is CASSGQGTGGPPRGTQYF. CDR3 bases: TGTGCCAGCAGCGGACAAGGGACAGGGGGCCCTCCCAGGGGGACCCAGTACTTC.